This entry describes one T cell receptor (beta chain). The sample belongs to a study of T cells after somatic rescue of genetic block. The protocol was immunoSEQ multiplex PCR, while the TCRdb copy is restricted to in-frame clones and leaves out a portion. The profile shows tens of thousands of clones, under 95% of them singletons. This CDR3 has 15 amino acids. In germline, CDR1 is LNHDA, CDR2 SQIVND (reference sequence). V shed 3 bases and J shed 5 bases, with 16 bases lying between them. The chain recombines TRBV19 with TRBJ1-2, with no clear D. Sequenced sample: peripheral blood mononuclear cells (PBMCs). The receptor's source is a middle-aged man. The CDR3 nucleotides are TGTGCCAGTAGTATTCGGCAGGCGCACCCTTATGGCTACACCTTC. This encodes CASSIRQAHPYGYTF.